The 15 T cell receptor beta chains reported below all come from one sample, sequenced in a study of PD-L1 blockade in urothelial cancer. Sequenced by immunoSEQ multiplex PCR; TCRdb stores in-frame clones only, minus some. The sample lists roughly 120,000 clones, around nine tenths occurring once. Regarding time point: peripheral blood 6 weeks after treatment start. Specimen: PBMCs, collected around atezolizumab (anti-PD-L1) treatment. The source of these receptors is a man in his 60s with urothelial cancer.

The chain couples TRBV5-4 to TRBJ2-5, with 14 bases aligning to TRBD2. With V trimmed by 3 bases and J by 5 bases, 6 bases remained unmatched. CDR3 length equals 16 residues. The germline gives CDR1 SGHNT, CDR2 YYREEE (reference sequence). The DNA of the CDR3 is TGTGCCAGCAGCTCAGGGACTAGCGGGAGCTTCGAGACCCAGTACTTC. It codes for CASSSGTSGSFETQYF.

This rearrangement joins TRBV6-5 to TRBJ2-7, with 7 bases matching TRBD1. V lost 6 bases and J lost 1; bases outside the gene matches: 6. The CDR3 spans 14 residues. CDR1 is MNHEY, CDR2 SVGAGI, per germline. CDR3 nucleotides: TGTGCCAGCAGGAAACCGGGACAGTCCTACGAGCAGTACTTC. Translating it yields CASRKPGQSYEQYF.

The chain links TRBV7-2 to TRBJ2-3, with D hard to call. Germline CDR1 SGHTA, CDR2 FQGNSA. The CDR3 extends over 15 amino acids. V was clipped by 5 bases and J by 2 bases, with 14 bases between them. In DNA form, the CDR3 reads TGTGCCAGCAGCCCACGGGTCACCCACACAGATACGCAGTATTTT. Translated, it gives CASSPRVTHTDTQYF. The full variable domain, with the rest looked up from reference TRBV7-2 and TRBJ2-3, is GAGVSQSPSNKVTEKGKDVELRCDPISGHTALYWYRQSLGQGLEFLIYFQGNSAPDKSGLPSDRFSAERTGGSVSTLTIQRTQQEDSAVYLCASSPRVTHTDTQYFGPGTRLTVL.

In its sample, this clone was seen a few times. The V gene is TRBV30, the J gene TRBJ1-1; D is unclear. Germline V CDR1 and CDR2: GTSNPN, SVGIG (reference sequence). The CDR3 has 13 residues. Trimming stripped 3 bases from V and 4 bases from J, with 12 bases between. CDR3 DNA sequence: TGTGCCTGGAGAGCCCCCCCCCGCACTGAAGCTTTCTTT. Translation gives CAWRAPPRTEAFF.

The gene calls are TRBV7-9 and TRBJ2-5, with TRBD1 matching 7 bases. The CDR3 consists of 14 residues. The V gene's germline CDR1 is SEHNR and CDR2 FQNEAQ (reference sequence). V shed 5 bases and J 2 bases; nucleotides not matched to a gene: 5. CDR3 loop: CASSIGTVQETQYF. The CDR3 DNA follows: TGTGCCAGCAGCATAGGGACAGTACAAGAGACCCAGTACTTC.

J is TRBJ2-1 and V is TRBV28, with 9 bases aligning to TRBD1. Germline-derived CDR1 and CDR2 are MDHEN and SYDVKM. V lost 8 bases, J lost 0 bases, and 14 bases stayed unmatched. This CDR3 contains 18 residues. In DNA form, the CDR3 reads TGTGCCAGCGTATCCCCCCTGGGACAGGGTGGCTCCTACAATGAGCAGTTCTTC. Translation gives CASVSPLGQGGSYNEQFF.

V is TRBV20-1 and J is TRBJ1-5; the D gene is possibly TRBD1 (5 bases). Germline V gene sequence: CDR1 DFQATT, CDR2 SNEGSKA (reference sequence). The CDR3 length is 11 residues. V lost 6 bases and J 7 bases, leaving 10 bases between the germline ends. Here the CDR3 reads CSASRGQPQHF. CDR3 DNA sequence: TGCAGTGCGTCTAGGGGCCAGCCCCAGCATTTT.

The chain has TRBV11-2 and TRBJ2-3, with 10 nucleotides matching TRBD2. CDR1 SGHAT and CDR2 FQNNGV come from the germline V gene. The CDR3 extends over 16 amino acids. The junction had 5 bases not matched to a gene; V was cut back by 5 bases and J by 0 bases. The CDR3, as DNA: TGTGCCAGCAGCCCAGCGGGGGGGCTTAGCACAGATACGCAGTATTTT. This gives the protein CASSPAGGLSTDTQYF.

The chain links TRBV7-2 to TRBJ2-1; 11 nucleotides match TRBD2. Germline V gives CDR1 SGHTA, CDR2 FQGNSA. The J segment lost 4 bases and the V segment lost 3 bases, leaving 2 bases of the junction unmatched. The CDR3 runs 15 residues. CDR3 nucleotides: TGTGCCAGCAGCTTCCGGACTAGCGGGTACAATGAGCAGTTCTTC. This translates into CASSFRTSGYNEQFF.

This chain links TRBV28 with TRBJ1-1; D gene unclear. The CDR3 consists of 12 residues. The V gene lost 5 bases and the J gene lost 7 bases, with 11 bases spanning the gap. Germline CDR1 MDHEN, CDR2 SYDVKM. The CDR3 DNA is TGTGCCAGCAGTCTCCTCCTATTTGAAGCTTTCTTT. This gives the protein CASSLLLFEAFF.

In DNA form, the CDR3 reads TGTGCCAGCACCAATGGGGGGGGACCTTCCTACGAGCAGTACTTC. This gives the protein CASTNGGGPSYEQYF. This rearrangement joins TRBV6-5 to TRBJ2-7; 7 positions match TRBD2. Germline CDR1 and CDR2: MNHEY and SVGAGI. The CDR3 is made up of 15 amino acids. V lost 7 bases and J lost 1; bases outside the gene matches: 10.

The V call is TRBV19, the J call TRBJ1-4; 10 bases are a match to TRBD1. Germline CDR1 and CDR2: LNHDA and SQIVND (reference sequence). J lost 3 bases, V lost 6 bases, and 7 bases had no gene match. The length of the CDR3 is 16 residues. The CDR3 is CASRGDRGPSNEKLFF. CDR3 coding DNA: TGTGCCAGTAGAGGAGACAGGGGGCCCTCTAATGAAAAACTGTTTTTT. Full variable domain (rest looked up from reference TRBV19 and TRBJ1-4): DGGITQSPKYLFRKEGQNVTLSCEQNLNHDAMYWYRQDPGQGLRLIYYSQIVNDFQKGDIAEGYSVSREKKESFPLTVTSAQKNPTAFYLCASRGDRGPSNEKLFFGSGTQLSVL.

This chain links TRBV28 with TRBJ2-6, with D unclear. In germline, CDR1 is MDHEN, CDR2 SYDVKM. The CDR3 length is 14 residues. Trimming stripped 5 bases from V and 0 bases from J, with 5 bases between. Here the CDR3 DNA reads TGTGCCAGCAGTGACAACTCTGGGGCCAACGTCCTGACTTTC. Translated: CASSDNSGANVLTF.

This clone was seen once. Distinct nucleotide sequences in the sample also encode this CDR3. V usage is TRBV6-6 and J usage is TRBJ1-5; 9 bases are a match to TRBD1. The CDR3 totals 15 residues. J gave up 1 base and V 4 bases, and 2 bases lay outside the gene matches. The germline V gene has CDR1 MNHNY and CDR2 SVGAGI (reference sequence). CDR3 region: CASSWDRVSNQPQHF. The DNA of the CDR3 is TGTGCCAGCAGTTGGGACAGGGTGAGCAATCAGCCCCAGCATTTT.

CDR3 nucleotides: TGTGCCAGCAGCTTAGCCGGGACAGCCAACACTGAAGCTTTCTTT. Amino acids: CASSLAGTANTEAFF. The chain has TRBV11-3 and TRBJ1-1, with 7 bases identical to TRBD1. The V gene end was trimmed by 1 base and the J gene end by 2 bases; junction bases not matched to a gene: 4. The germline gives CDR1 SGHNT, CDR2 YENEEA. The CDR3 contains 15 residues.